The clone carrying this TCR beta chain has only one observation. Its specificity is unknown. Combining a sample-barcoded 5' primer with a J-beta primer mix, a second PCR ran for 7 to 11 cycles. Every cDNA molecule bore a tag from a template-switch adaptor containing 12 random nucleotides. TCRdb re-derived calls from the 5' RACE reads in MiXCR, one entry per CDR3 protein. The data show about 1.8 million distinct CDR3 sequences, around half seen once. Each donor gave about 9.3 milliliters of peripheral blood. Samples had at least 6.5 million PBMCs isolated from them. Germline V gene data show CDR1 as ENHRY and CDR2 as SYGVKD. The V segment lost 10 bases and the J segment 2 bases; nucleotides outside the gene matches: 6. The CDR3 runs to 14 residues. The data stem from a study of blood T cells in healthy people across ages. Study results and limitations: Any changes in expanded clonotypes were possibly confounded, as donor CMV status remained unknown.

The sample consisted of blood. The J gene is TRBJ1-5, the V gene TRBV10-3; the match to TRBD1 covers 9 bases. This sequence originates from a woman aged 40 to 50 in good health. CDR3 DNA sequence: TGTGCCACTATGGGACAGGGCGGCAATCAGCCCCAGCATTTT. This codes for CATMGQGGNQPQHF.